The 27 T cell receptor beta chains below were found in one sample sequenced in a study of blood T cell repertoires in COVID-19. Assay: immunoSEQ multiplex PCR; the TCRdb copy retains only in-frame clones and omits some. The data show 150,000 to 200,000 clones, with approximately 84% seen just once and around 2.9% held by the top ten. Sample: peripheral blood. These receptors were collected from an elderly woman with COVID-19, enrolled during active disease.

The rearrangement uses TRBV9 and TRBJ1-2; maybe TRBD1 (5 bases). CDR1 and CDR2 from the germline V gene are SGDLS and YYNGEE. The CDR3 covers 14 residues. The CDR3 loop is CATNPYRGAYGYTF. The CDR3 nucleotides read TGTGCTACTAACCCCTATCGTGGGGCCTATGGCTACACCTTC.

This sequence joins TRBV11-2 and TRBJ2-1, with 9 bases that match TRBD2. With V trimmed by 5 bases and J by 6 bases, 8 bases remained unmatched. This CDR3 region has 15 residues. Germline V CDR1 and CDR2: SGHAT, FQNNGV. The CDR3 sequence is CASSPPGLAINEQFF. The CDR3 DNA is TGTGCCAGCAGCCCTCCGGGACTAGCTATCAATGAGCAGTTCTTC.

This clone was detected a few times. This chain connects TRBV5-1 to TRBJ1-1; a weak D match, TRBD1 (6 bases). The germline CDR1 and CDR2 sequences are SGHRS and YFSETQ. This CDR3 has 17 amino acids. V was trimmed by 0 bases and J by 5 bases, leaving 20 bases between them. This chain's CDR3 is CASSLDFRGRVGTEAFF. CDR3 DNA sequence: TGCGCCAGCAGCTTGGACTTCAGGGGCCGAGTCGGGACTGAAGCTTTCTTT.

This clone occurred a few times. The V call is TRBV2, the J call TRBJ1-4, with 11 bases identical to TRBD1. After removal of 5 bases from V and 8 bases from J, the junction contained 7 bases not matched to a gene. CDR3 length equals 15 residues. Germline V gene data show CDR1 as SNHLY and CDR2 as FYNNEI. The CDR3 is CASSRGTGGTEKLFF. CDR3 coding DNA: TGTGCCAGCAGTCGAGGGACAGGGGGAACCGAAAAACTGTTTTTT.

V is TRBV18 and J is TRBJ2-7; TRBD1 matches 10 bases. The ends lost 5 bases at V and 3 bases at J; junction bases unmatched: 10. CDR3 length: 16 amino acids. From germline, CDR1 is KGHSH and CDR2 LQKENI. Here the CDR3 reads CASSALGTGVSYEQYF. The CDR3 DNA sequence: TGTGCCAGCTCAGCCCTCGGGACAGGGGTAAGCTACGAGCAGTACTTC.

The rearrangement joins TRBV5-1 to TRBJ1-2; 8 nucleotides line up with TRBD1. J lost 4 bases, V lost 6 bases, and 14 bases had no gene match. This CDR3 spans 16 amino acids. The V gene's germline CDR1 is SGHRS and CDR2 YFSETQ. The CDR3 DNA reads TGCGCCAGCACCCCACTGCCCAGGGGGCCAGCCTATGGCTACACCTTC. It is translated as CASTPLPRGPAYGYTF.

As to this clone: The junction departs from the called germline gene at one end, perhaps through a read error. The V call is TRBV27, the J call TRBJ2-4; D is ambiguous. CDR1 is MNHEY, CDR2 SMNVEV, per germline (reference sequence). The CDR3 sequence is 15 residues long. The CDR3, as DNA: TGTGCCAGCAGTTTATCTGCTGTAGCCAGAAACATTCAGTACTTC. It encodes CASSLSAVARNIQYF.

V and J are TRBV18 and TRBJ2-5; TRBD1 matches at 8 bases. CDR1 KGHSH and CDR2 LQKENI come from the germline V gene. The CDR3 runs 15 residues. With V trimmed by 4 bases and J by 2 bases, 6 bases remained unmatched. CDR3 sequence (DNA): TGTGCCAGCTCACTTATAGGACAGGGACAAGAGACCCAGTACTTC. Translating it yields CASSLIGQGQETQYF.

A single count supports this clone. The rearrangement links TRBV29-1 to TRBJ1-1; TRBD1 might be the D (6 bases). Trimming took off 5 bases at V and 7 bases at J, with 11 bases between the two ends. Germline V gene sequence: CDR1 SQVTM, CDR2 ANQGSEA. CDR3 length: 11 residues. The CDR3 is CSVLVQGEAFF. The CDR3 DNA follows: TGCAGCGTTCTAGTACAGGGTGAAGCTTTCTTT.

The chain employs TRBV7-9 and TRBJ2-1, with 7 bases fitting TRBD2. J was trimmed by 0 bases and V by 5 bases; bases with no gene match: 10. The CDR3 is 17 residues long. Per the germline V gene, CDR1 is SEHNR and CDR2 is FQNEAQ (reference sequence). For the CDR3, the DNA is TGTGCCAGCAGCACCGCAGGGAGGGGAAGCTCCTACAATGAGCAGTTCTTC. It encodes CASSTAGRGSSYNEQFF.

This clone was seen a single time. The chain employs TRBV12-5 and TRBJ2-1; D not resolved. This CDR3 comprises 11 residues. The germline gives CDR1 LGHNT, CDR2 FRNRAP. V shed 3 bases and J shed 5 bases, with 2 bases lying between them. The CDR3 reads CASGFNNEQFF. In DNA form, the CDR3 reads TGTGCTAGTGGTTTCAACAATGAGCAGTTCTTC.

This chain joins TRBV11-2 and TRBJ1-3, with unresolved D. The CDR3 has 13 amino acids. CDR1 is SGHAT and CDR2 is FQNNGV in the germline V gene. Trimming took off 0 bases at V and 10 bases at J, with 10 bases between the two ends. CDR3 nucleotide sequence: TGTGCCAGCAGCTTAGATTTGGGCCGGACCATATATTTT. Protein: CASSLDLGRTIYF.

The chain recombines TRBV9 with TRBJ2-3; 7 nucleotides agree with TRBD2. The V gene's germline CDR1 is SGDLS and CDR2 YYNGEE. CDR3 length: 16 residues. V gave up 0 bases and J gave up 6 bases; unmatched junction bases: 10. CDR3 bases: TGTGCCAGCAGCGTAGCGGCGGGGGAGCCGAGGGATACGCAGTATTTT. It yields the protein CASSVAAGEPRDTQYF.

This rearrangement joins TRBV5-1 to TRBJ1-1; D might be TRBD1 (5 bases). The germline V gene encodes CDR1 SGHRS and CDR2 YFSETQ. The germline V and J ends were trimmed by 3 bases and 3 bases, with 12 bases remaining between them. The CDR3 has 14 residues. As DNA, the CDR3 is TGCGCCAGCAGCTCCAGGGTAACGGACACTGAAGCTTTCTTT. As protein: CASSSRVTDTEAFF.

The V call is TRBV28, the J call TRBJ2-7, with a possible D match to TRBD1 (7 bases). The CDR3 is 15 amino acids. V was shortened by 5 bases and J by 3 bases, with 17 bases between the two germline ends. Per the germline V gene, CDR1 is MDHEN and CDR2 is SYDVKM. The CDR3 DNA is TGTGCCAGCAGTCCCGCGGCAGGGGGGATCTACGAGCAGTACTTC. This sequence encodes CASSPAAGGIYEQYF.

This chain links TRBV3-1 (or the pseudogene TRBV3-2) with TRBJ2-7, with D possibly matching TRBD1 (6 bases). Trimming took 2 bases from V and 3 from J, leaving 14 bases between them. Germline CDR1 LGHDT, CDR2 YNNKEL (reference sequence). CDR3 length equals 15 residues. The CDR3 spells CASSQLPGANYEQYF. CDR3 DNA: TGTGCCAGCAGCCAACTGCCAGGGGCGAACTACGAGCAGTACTTC.

V usage is TRBV20-1 and J usage is TRBJ1-3; 7 bases line up with TRBD1. This CDR3 spans 15 amino acids. From germline, CDR1 is DFQATT and CDR2 SNEGSKA (reference sequence). V shed 3 bases and J 4 bases; nucleotides not matched to a gene: 9. CDR3 DNA sequence: TGCAGTGCTAGTTGGGACAGAGATTTCGGAAACACCATATATTTT. This translates into CSASWDRDFGNTIYF.

This chain connects TRBV28 to TRBJ2-7, with TRBD1 identical over 7 bases. Germline V gives CDR1 MDHEN, CDR2 SYDVKM. V gave up 6 bases and J gave up 4 bases; unmatched junction bases: 6. This CDR3 has 13 amino acids. The CDR3 DNA is TGTGCCAGCAGCCGGGACAGAGGTTACGAGCAGTACTTC. This gives the protein CASSRDRGYEQYF.

The chain recombines TRBV30 with TRBJ2-1; unclear D gene. Germline assignment: CDR1 GTSNPN and CDR2 SVGIG (reference sequence). V gave up 0 bases and J gave up 4 bases, with 10 bases separating them. The CDR3 contains 14 residues. The CDR3 DNA is TGTGCCTGGAGTGTACTTTCCCTTTACAATGAGCAGTTCTTC. It yields the protein CAWSVLSLYNEQFF. The full variable domain, rest sourced from reference TRBV30 and TRBJ2-1, is SQTIHQWPATLVQPVGSPLSLECTVEGTSNPNLYWYRQAAGRGLQLLFYSVGIGQISSEVPQNLSASRPQDRQFILSSKKLLLSDSGFYLCAWSVLSLYNEQFFGPGTRLTVL.

The chain uses TRBV20-1 and TRBJ2-3; 8 nucleotides line up with TRBD2. Unmatched junction bases numbered 16, after V lost 3 bases and J lost 5 bases. The CDR3 totals 17 residues. Germline V CDR1 and CDR2: DFQATT, SNEGSKA (reference sequence). CDR3 loop: CSASLAGWRGVRDTQYF. The CDR3 bases are TGCAGTGCTAGTCTAGCGGGCTGGCGAGGAGTAAGAGATACGCAGTATTTT.

The rearrangement joins TRBV2 to TRBJ2-3; TRBD2 might be the D (6 bases). CDR3 length equals 14 residues. Trimming left V 6 bases short and J 0 bases short, with 10 bases between. Germline V CDR1 and CDR2: SNHLY, FYNNEI. The CDR3 spells CASRSGTSTDTQYF. CDR3 sequence (DNA): TGTGCCAGCAGGTCCGGGACTAGCACAGATACGCAGTATTTT.

This clone was detected once. V is TRBV7-3 and J is TRBJ2-3, with 7 nucleotides matching TRBD2. V was pared by 1 base and J by 6 bases, with 1 base of the junction left unmatched. Germline CDR1 and CDR2: SGHTA and FQGTGA. CDR3 size: 13 residues. CDR3 DNA: TGTGCCAGCAGCTTAAGTAGCGGGGATACGCAGTATTTT. Amino acids: CASSLSSGDTQYF.

V usage is TRBV3-1 (or the pseudogene TRBV3-2) and J usage is TRBJ2-1; possible D gene TRBD1, 6 bases. Trimming pared 3 bases from V and 3 bases from J, leaving 12 bases between. From germline, CDR1 is LGHDT and CDR2 YNNKEL (reference sequence). CDR3 size: 15 residues. CDR3 protein: CASSHDAGVYNEQFF. The CDR3 DNA reads TGTGCCAGCAGCCACGACGCAGGGGTCTACAATGAGCAGTTCTTC.

The genes are TRBV28 and TRBJ1-2; TRBD1 aligns across 7 bases. J gave up 6 bases and V 2 bases, and 9 bases lay outside the gene matches. The CDR3 is 15 residues long. Germline loops: CDR1 MDHEN, CDR2 SYDVKM. For the CDR3, the DNA is TGTGCCAGCAGTTTAGCCGGGACAGTCCTTCATGGCTACACCTTC. This encodes CASSLAGTVLHGYTF.

The chain couples TRBV30 to TRBJ1-4, with 7 bases matching TRBD1. The CDR3 is made up of 13 amino acids. Trimming removed 3 bases from V and 4 bases from J; junction bases left unmatched: 2. Germline V CDR1 and CDR2: GTSNPN, SVGIG (reference sequence). CDR3 nucleotides: TGTGCCTGGAGCCGACAGGGTAATGAAAAACTGTTTTTT. Its translation: CAWSRQGNEKLFF.

The V gene is TRBV29-1, the J gene TRBJ1-1; maybe TRBD1 (5 bases). V shed 6 bases and J shed 5 bases, with 16 bases lying between them. CDR1 is SQVTM and CDR2 is ANQGSEA in the germline V gene. The CDR3 covers 13 residues. The CDR3 here is CSVAGLSLTEAFF. CDR3 coding DNA: TGCAGCGTGGCAGGGCTATCCCTTACTGAAGCTTTCTTT.

The chain employs TRBV9 and TRBJ1-4; 7 nucleotides agree with TRBD1. The germline CDR1 and CDR2 sequences are SGDLS and YYNGEE. The CDR3 totals 15 residues. V was pared by 4 bases and J by 3 bases, with 6 bases of the junction left unmatched. For the CDR3, the DNA is TGTGCCAGCAGCTCCAGGGGGTTCTCTAATGAAAAACTGTTTTTT. This gives the protein CASSSRGFSNEKLFF.